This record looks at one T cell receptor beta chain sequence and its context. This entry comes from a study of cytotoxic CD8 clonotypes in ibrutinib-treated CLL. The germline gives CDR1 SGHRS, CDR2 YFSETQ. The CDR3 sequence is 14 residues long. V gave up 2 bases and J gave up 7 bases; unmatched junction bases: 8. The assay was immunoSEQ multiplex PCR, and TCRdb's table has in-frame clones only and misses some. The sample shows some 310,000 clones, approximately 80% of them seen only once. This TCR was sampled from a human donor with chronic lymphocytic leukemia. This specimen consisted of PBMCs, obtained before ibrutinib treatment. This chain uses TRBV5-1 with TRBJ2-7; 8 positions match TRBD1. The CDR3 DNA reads TGCGCCAGCAGCTTTCGGGACAGGCCGCATGAGCAGTACTTC. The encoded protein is CASSFRDRPHEQYF.